Given below is one TCR beta chain in context. Its antigen is not identified. The data stem from a study of CXCR3-negative and CXCR3-positive naive CD8 T cells. The germline gives CDR1 SGHVS, CDR2 FQNEAQ. This CDR3 contains 13 residues. Study-level findings and limits: Naive subsets were similarly diverse, while memory CD8+ repertoires were much less diverse. Naive subsets displayed similar surface CD5, and TCR strength was inferred from TRB CDR3 properties. In naive cells, CXCR3-negative and CXCR3-positive subsets had similar TRBV-TRBJ usage; memory cells differed.

Researchers prepared the TRB cDNA libraries using 5' RACE with UMI labels. For each CDR3 protein, TCRdb gives one entry from its re-call of the 5' RACE reads, without DNA. In total, the table holds some 40,000 distinct CDR3 sequences. Sample: memory CD8+ T cells from blood. The sequence derives from a human donor in good health. Some clones in this sample may be carry-over from other donors' samples. The chain employs TRBV7-8 and TRBJ2-2. This chain's CDR3 is CASSFIGSRELFF.